The clone carrying this TCR beta chain was seen just once. This entry belongs to a study of Ad26.COV2.S vaccination and SARS-CoV-2 variants. Turning to the study itself: A COV1001 Ad26.COV2.S trial-arm participant provided the sample. Intramuscular Ad26.COV2.S at 5x10^10 or 1x10^11 viral particles.

Germline values: CDR1 SGHTA, CDR2 FQGTGA. The ends lost 1 base at V and 0 bases at J; junction bases unmatched: 13. This CDR3 contains 20 residues. Treatment of the sample: around 19 received Ad26.COV2.S at low or high dose, single or two shots; 5 received placebo; per-sample allocation not given. Sampling was performed 63 days after the first vaccine or placebo injection. Clones were read by immunoSEQ multiplex PCR, and TCRdb kept only the in-frame ones, dropping some. The sample lists 200,000 to 300,000 clones, around 90% seen once, with 2.5% to 3.5% in the top ten. V usage is TRBV7-3 and J usage is TRBJ2-7; TRBD2 aligns across 12 bases. The sequence came from a person between 18 and 59 years old who received the Ad26.COV2.S COVID-19 vaccine or a placebo. Sample: peripheral blood, taken in a trial of Ad26.COV2.S vaccine versus placebo. CDR3 nucleotides: TGTGCCAGCAGCTTAAGATTAGCTAGCGGGAGGGCCGGGAGCTCCTACGAGCAGTACGTC. It translates to CASSLRLASGRAGSSYEQYV.